A selection of T cell receptor beta chains follows, all from one sample in a study of shared clonotypes between healthy human individuals. The table came from immunoSEQ multiplex PCR; TCRdb's copy has only in-frame clones and leaves some out. The sample includes approximately 840,000 clones, 95% to 97% of them seen just once. The sample consisted of naive CD8+ T cells sorted from blood. The receptors originated from a man younger than 45 in good health. Both conserved end residues are part of each CDR3. The D gene is left open where the match is weak. Clone sizes are given selectively: once, few, many, or a class where the clone is expanded.

j_call v_call d_call clone_size cdr3_nt cdr3_aa
TRBJ2-1 TRBV27 TRBD1 . TGTGCCAGCAGTTTTGGTCCGGGACAGGGGGATAGCTCCTACAATGAGCAGTTCTTC CASSFGPGQGDSSYNEQFF
TRBJ2-7 TRBV29-1 . . TGCAGCGTTGAAAAACCAGGGTACTACGAGCAGTACTTC CSVEKPGYYEQYF
TRBJ2-3 TRBV4-3 TRBD2 . TGCGCCAGCAGCTACAGGACTAGCGGGCACGCAGATACGCAGTATTTT CASSYRTSGHADTQYF
TRBJ2-1 TRBV5-1 TRBD2 . TGCGCCAGCAGCTTGGGACTAGCGGGAGAGTGGAATGAGCAGTTCTTC CASSLGLAGEWNEQFF
TRBJ2-3 TRBV27 . once TGTGCCAGCAGTTTACCTCTTAGCACAGATACGCAGTATTTT CASSLPLSTDTQYF
TRBJ2-1 TRBV5-1 TRBD2 . TGCGCCAGCAGCACCGGACTAGCGGGAGTTATAGGCAATGAGCAGTTCTTC CASSTGLAGVIGNEQFF
TRBJ2-1 TRBV7-9 . . TGTGCCAGCAGTGTAGAGACGGTTAATGAGCAGTTCTTC CASSVETVNEQFF
TRBJ2-3 TRBV2 . . TGTGCCAGCAGTGTGGGGACGGGGAGCACAGATACGCAGTATTTT CASSVGTGSTDTQYF
TRBJ1-1 TRBV7-9 . . TGTGCCAGCACCCCCACTAGCGGGGAATGGAACACTGAAGCTTTCTTT CASTPTSGEWNTEAFF
TRBJ1-3 TRBV7-9 . . TGTGTCAGCTCGGAGGGCCCTGGAAACACCATATATTTT CVSSEGPGNTIYF
TRBJ2-1 TRBV5-4 . . TGTGCCAGCAGCTTTGTTGTGGGTAATGAGCAGTTCTTC CASSFVVGNEQFF
TRBJ2-2 TRBV7-8 TRBD1 once TGTGCCAGCAGCTTAAGAAGGGGGCGTTCCGGGGAGCTGTTTTTT CASSLRRGRSGELFF
TRBJ1-1 TRBV5-4 . . TGTGCCAGCAGCTTGGGTGTTTACAAAGCTTTCTTT CASSLGVYKAFF
TRBJ1-1 TRBV7-6 . . TGTGCCAGCAGCTTAGCGATGGGGGGGCTGAACACTGAAGCTTTCTTT CASSLAMGGLNTEAFF
TRBJ1-2 TRBV9 . . TGTGCCAGCAATGATGGAGGGGGCTACACCTTC CASNDGGGYTF
TRBJ2-7 TRBV4-1 TRBD2 . TGCGCCAGCAGCCAAGACGTGGGGCTAGCGGCCTACGAGCAGTACTTC CASSQDVGLAAYEQYF
TRBJ1-4 TRBV4-1 . . TGCGCCAGCAGCCAACGGGGTGTGGAACTGTTTTTT CASSQRGVELFF
TRBJ2-7 TRBV7-9 TRBD1 . TGTGCCAGCAGCTTGGGACAGGGGGCGCTGGGCGAGCAGTACTTC CASSLGQGALGEQYF
TRBJ2-3 TRBV27 TRBD2 . TGTGCCAGCAGGAGGCTAGCGGGAAACACAGATACGCAGTATTTT CASRRLAGNTDTQYF
TRBJ2-2 TRBV11-2 . . TGTGCCAGCAGCTGGAGCAGTGGGACACACGCGAACACCGGGGAGCTGTTTTTT CASSWSSGTHANTGELFF
TRBJ2-7 TRBV23-1 . . TGCGCCAGCAATTTAGGGACTCCCTACGAGCAGTACTTC CASNLGTPYEQYF
TRBJ2-7 TRBV6-1 TRBD2 . TGTGCCAGCAGTGAGCCGCTAGCGGGCTACGAGCAGTACTTC CASSEPLAGYEQYF
TRBJ2-3 TRBV5-6 . . TGTGCCAGCAGCAGTAGGGGCCGAGGCACAGATACGCAGTATTTT CASSSRGRGTDTQYF
TRBJ2-2 TRBV7-6 . . TGTGCCAGCAGCTTAGGGCGGGATTCGAACACCGGGGAGCTGTTTTTT CASSLGRDSNTGELFF
TRBJ2-5 TRBV13 TRBD1 . TGTGCCAGCAGCGACCGGGACAGGGACCAAGAGACCCAGTACTTC CASSDRDRDQETQYF
TRBJ2-7 TRBV11-2 . . TGTGCCAGCAGCCCATTTGAGGGGTTGGGCGAGCAGTACTTC CASSPFEGLGEQYF
TRBJ2-1 TRBV10-1 TRBD1 . TGCGCCAGCTCGGACAGGTCCTCCTACAATGAGCAGTTCTTC CASSDRSSYNEQFF
TRBJ2-7 TRBV14 . . TGTGCCAGCAGCCCTGTTCGAGGCCTTTACGAGCAGTACTTC CASSPVRGLYEQYF
TRBJ2-2 TRBV27 TRBD2 once TGTGCCAGCAGTTTATATACTAGCGGGAGCGGGGAGCTGTTTTTT CASSLYTSGSGELFF
TRBJ2-2 TRBV15 TRBD1 . TGTGCCACGCGTGGCAGGGGGATCGGGGAGCTGTTTTTT CATRGRGIGELFF
TRBJ2-1 TRBV27 . once TGTGCCAGCAGTTTATGGCAGGAGAGCTCCTACAATGAGCAGTTCTTC CASSLWQESSYNEQFF
TRBJ2-7 TRBV7-6 TRBD1 . TGTGCCAGCAGCGCGACAGGGCTTGACGAGCAGTACTTC CASSATGLDEQYF
TRBJ2-7 TRBV4-3 TRBD1 . TGCGCCAGCAGCCATGGAGACAGGGGGCATTGGGAGCAGTACTTC CASSHGDRGHWEQYF
TRBJ2-5 TRBV7-2 . once TGTGCCAGCAGCGTGAACCAAGAGACCCAGTACTTC CASSVNQETQYF
TRBJ2-3 TRBV9 . . TGTGCCAGCAGCGTAGTGGTCACAGATACGCAGTATTTT CASSVVVTDTQYF
TRBJ2-5 TRBV6-6 . . TGTGCCAGCAGTTACTCTCCGGGCGAGACCCAGTACTTC CASSYSPGETQYF
TRBJ1-1 TRBV27 . . TGTGCCATCCTGACGAACACTGAAGCTTTCTTT CAILTNTEAFF
TRBJ1-1 TRBV27 . . TGTGCCAGCAGTTTAGAGATACGCACTGAAGCTTTCTTT CASSLEIRTEAFF
TRBJ2-5 TRBV25-1 . . TGTGCCAGCAGTGAAGGTGCAGGGACCTTGCTCGAGACCCAGTACTTC CASSEGAGTLLETQYF
TRBJ2-7 TRBV7-6 . . TGTGCCAGCAGCTTAGGAGAAGCCTACGAGCAGTACTTC CASSLGEAYEQYF
TRBJ2-2 TRBV1 . . TGCACCAGCAGCCAAGTCGGGACTAGCGGGAGAAGGACCGGGGAGCTGTTTTTT CTSSQVGTSGRRTGELFF
TRBJ1-1 TRBV10-2 TRBD1 . TGCGCCAGCGCGGGACAGGGGGACACTGAAGCTTTCTTT CASAGQGDTEAFF
TRBJ2-7 TRBV5-1 . . TGCGCCAGCAGCTTGGAGGGGGACTACGCCGACGAGCAGTACTTC CASSLEGDYADEQYF
TRBJ2-3 TRBV28 . once TGTGCCAGCAGTTCCCCCCGGGACACAAGCACAGATACGCAGTATTTT CASSSPRDTSTDTQYF
TRBJ2-5 TRBV2 TRBD2 once TGTGCCAGCAGGGGGGGTAGCGGGATGGAGACCCAGTACTTC CASRGGSGMETQYF